This is a list of T cell receptor beta chains from one sample in a study of radiotherapy plus CTLA-4 blockade in lung cancer. Profiled with immunoSEQ multiplex PCR; TCRdb holds only in-frame clones, not every one. The sample includes some 40,000 clones, 60% to 80% of them seen just once. The material was peripheral blood, obtained from a patient treated with radiotherapy plus ipilimumab. These receptors were obtained from a human donor with non-small cell lung cancer that progressed on radiotherapy plus ipilimumab. Both conserved end residues are part of each CDR3. A D gene is named only where the DNA matches it firmly. The size of a clone is reported for some rows only, either as once, few or many, or as a class for expanded clones.

J gene,D gene,V gene,clone size,CDR3 DNA,CDR3 protein
TRBJ2-4,TRBD2,TRBV19,NA,TGTGCCAGTAGTGGACCGGGACTAATCAAAAACATTCAGTACTTC,CASSGPGLIKNIQYF
TRBJ1-2,NA,TRBV6-6,NA,TGTGCCAGCAGTTACGGGCAGGGAGGCTACACCTTC,CASSYGQGGYTF
TRBJ2-3,NA,TRBV28,NA,TGTGCCAGCAGTGGTCCAACAGGATCCAGCACAGATACGCAGTATTTT,CASSGPTGSSTDTQYF
TRBJ1-1,NA,TRBV10-1,NA,TGCGCCAGCACCGCGGGGGTGAACACTGAAGCTTTCTTT,CASTAGVNTEAFF
TRBJ1-2,NA,TRBV15,NA,TGTGCCACCAGCTTTGGCAGGGGATCTAACTATGGCTACACCTTC,CATSFGRGSNYGYTF
TRBJ2-7,TRBD2,TRBV5-8,NA,TGTGCCAGCGGCTTAGGCGGGGGGGCCGACTACGAGCAGTACTTC,CASGLGGGADYEQYF
TRBJ1-3,NA,TRBV18,NA,TGTGCCAGCTCACCTTCAGGTAGCTCTGGAAACACCATATATTTT,CASSPSGSSGNTIYF
TRBJ2-3,NA,TRBV18,NA,TGTGCCAGCTCACCACCGGCAGGGTCAGATACGCAGTATTTT,CASSPPAGSDTQYF
TRBJ2-5,TRBD2,TRBV19,NA,TGTGCCAGTAGTACAAGCCCTGGGGGGGGTGAGACCCAGTACTTC,CASSTSPGGGETQYF
TRBJ1-5,TRBD1,TRBV27,few,TGTGCCAGCAGACAGGGGATAATTAGCAATCAGCCCCAGCATTTT,CASRQGIISNQPQHF
TRBJ1-1,TRBD1,TRBV4-1,few,TGCGCCAGCAGCCAGGGGACAGGCAAGGGGAACACTGAAGCTTTCTTT,CASSQGTGKGNTEAFF
TRBJ2-5,TRBD2,TRBV5-4,few,TGTGCCAGCAGCTTGGCTCTAGCGGACCAAGAGACCCAGTACTTC,CASSLALADQETQYF
TRBJ2-2,TRBD1,TRBV10-3,NA,TGTGCCATCAGCGCCCGGAATTCCGGGACAGGTGACACCGGGGAGCTGTTTTTT,CAISARNSGTGDTGELFF
TRBJ2-5,NA,TRBV6-1,NA,TGTGCCAGCAGTGAAGCGGGCGGGGCAGATGTCGAGACCCAGTACTTC,CASSEAGGADVETQYF
TRBJ1-1,TRBD1,TRBV18,NA,TGTGCCAGCTCACAGTCGACCGGGACAGCGAACACTGAAGCTTTCTTT,CASSQSTGTANTEAFF
TRBJ2-1,TRBD2,TRBV7-9,NA,TGTGCCAGCAGGGGAATAGCGGGGGGACCTCTCAACTACAATGAGCAGTTCTTC,CASRGIAGGPLNYNEQFF
TRBJ1-4,NA,TRBV6-5,NA,TGTGCCAGCAGCGAGAGTTGGTTAAGTGGTGAAAAACTGTTTTTT,CASSESWLSGEKLFF
TRBJ2-2,TRBD2,TRBV7-6,NA,TGTGCCAGCAGCTTACTCGCGGGGGGACCCGCGAACACCGGGGAGCTGTTTTTT,CASSLLAGGPANTGELFF
TRBJ2-1,NA,TRBV11-1,NA,TGTGCCAGCAGCTTAGATGGGGGGGGGCCCTACAATGAGCAGTTCTTC,CASSLDGGGPYNEQFF
TRBJ1-2,TRBD1,TRBV11-1,NA,TGTGCCAGCGGACAGGCTTTGGATGGCTACACCTTC,CASGQALDGYTF
TRBJ1-2,TRBD1,TRBV19,NA,TGTGCCAGTAGGACAGGGAACTATGGCTACACCTTC,CASRTGNYGYTF
TRBJ1-2,NA,TRBV5-1,NA,TGCGCCAGCAGCGTGGGGGGGGACTATGGCTACACCTTC,CASSVGGDYGYTF
TRBJ1-2,TRBD1,TRBV4-3,NA,TGCGCCAGCAGCCACACAGGGGGCGTAGATGGCTACACCTTC,CASSHTGGVDGYTF